The 29 T cell receptor beta chains in this list originate from one sample, sequenced in a study of blood T cells in healthy people across ages. The second PCR ran roughly 6 to 11 cycles with a sample-barcoded 5' primer and J-beta primers. TCRdb re-called the 5' RACE reads with MiXCR, one entry per CDR3 protein. The profile shows over 600,000 distinct CDR3 sequences, under 25% of them singletons. The sequencing sample was made of blood. The receptors derive from a man between 65 and 85 years old in good health.

The table lists this clonotype with a few counts. The chain recombines TRBV6-2 or TRBV6-3 with TRBJ2-7; D may match TRBD1 or TRBD2 (6 bases each). Per germline, CDR1 MNHEY and CDR2 SVGEGT. This CDR3 has 14 amino acids. The V and J ends lost 6 bases and 6 bases respectively, with 18 bases between them. For the CDR3, the DNA is TGTGCCAGCAGACAAAACCCGGGGGCCCTCGAGCAGTACTTC. This translates into CASRQNPGALEQYF.

The chain is built from TRBV14 and TRBJ2-5; tentative D call: TRBD2 (6 bases). CDR1 is SGHDN, CDR2 FVKESK, per germline. V lost 1 base and J lost 2, with 14 bases in between. This CDR3 region has 16 residues. CDR3 nucleotide sequence: TGTGCCAGCAGCCAAGGGTGGGACGGGAGACAAGAGACCCAGTACTTC. Translating it yields CASSQGWDGRQETQYF.

The table lists this clonotype with a few counts. The CDR3 DNA reads as TGTGCCAGCCTAAGGACGGAGACCCAGTACTTC. This sequence encodes CASLRTETQYF. The chain combines TRBV2 with TRBJ2-1; D remains ambiguous. TRBJ2-5 explains the end of the DNA better; the J call may be wrong. This CDR3 contains 11 residues. The germline CDR1 and CDR2 sequences are SNHLY and FYNNEI.

This clonotype was detected only a few times. V and J are TRBV7-2 and TRBJ1-4; D not certain. The CDR3 has 14 residues. Trimming removed 0 bases from V and 10 bases from J, with 12 bases in between. CDR1 SGHTA and CDR2 FQGNSA come from the germline V gene. The CDR3 nucleotides are TGTGCCAGCAGCTTAGCTCTGGGGTCGGCAAAACTGTTTTTT. The encoded protein is CASSLALGSAKLFF. Using reference TRBV7-2 and TRBJ1-4 for the parts outside the CDR3, the full variable domain is GAGVSQSPSNKVTEKGKDVELRCDPISGHTALYWYRQSLGQGLEFLIYFQGNSAPDKSGLPSDRFSAERTGGSVSTLTIQRTQQEDSAVYLCASSLALGSAKLFFGSGTQLSVL.

A few counts support this clonotype. CDR3 region: CSVEAGRETQYF. The CDR3, as DNA: TGCAGCGTTGAGGCGGGAAGAGAGACCCAGTACTTC. The chain recombines TRBV29-1 with TRBJ2-5, with D maybe TRBD2 (6 bases). Between the trimmed V and J ends, which lost 3 bases and 4 bases, there was a span of 9 bases. This CDR3 region has 12 residues. Germline-derived CDR1 and CDR2 are SQVTM and ANQGSEA.

The chain couples TRBV6-4 to TRBJ2-5; tentative D call: TRBD1 (6 bases). V was trimmed by 6 bases and J by 5 bases, leaving 10 bases between them. The CDR3 is made up of 12 amino acids. The germline CDR1 and CDR2 sequences are MRHNA and SNTAGT. The DNA for the CDR3 is TGTGCCAGCAGAACAGGGATGGAGACCCAGTACTTC. Translated, it gives CASRTGMETQYF.

The chain uses TRBV14 and TRBJ2-2; TRBD1 might be the D (6 bases). The CDR3 is made up of 15 amino acids. Trimming removed 1 base from V and 3 bases from J, with 9 bases in between. Germline CDR1 is SGHDN and CDR2 is FVKESK. The CDR3 is CASSQVAGDTGELFF. In DNA form, the CDR3 reads TGTGCCAGCAGCCAAGTCGCAGGGGACACCGGGGAGCTGTTTTTT. The complete variable domain, with remaining parts taken from reference TRBV14 and TRBJ2-2, reads EAGVTQFPSHSVIEKGQTVTLRCDPISGHDNLYWYRRVMGKEIKFLLHFVKESKQDESGMPNNRFLAERTGGTYSTLKVQPAELEDSGVYFCASSQVAGDTGELFFGEGSRLTVL.

The chain joins TRBV7-3 to TRBJ2-1; D is uncertain. CDR3 length: 15 amino acids. Per germline, CDR1 SGHTA and CDR2 FQGTGA. V was trimmed by 5 bases and J by 0 bases, leaving 11 bases between them. The CDR3 bases are TGTGCCAGCAGCCCACAACAGAGCTCCTACAATGAGCAGTTCTTC. Encoded protein: CASSPQQSSYNEQFF.

This clonotype was observed a few times. This sequence joins TRBV5-8 and TRBJ1-3, with unresolved D. The CDR3 contains 16 residues. V was clipped by 0 bases and J by 4 bases, with 14 bases between them. Looked up from germline, CDR1 is SGHTS and CDR2 is YDEGEE. The DNA of the CDR3 is TGTGCCAGCAGCTTGGAAGGTCGGGGAGGAGGAAACACCATATATTTT. As protein: CASSLEGRGGGNTIYF.

The chain uses TRBV28 and TRBJ2-1; D gene unclear. This CDR3 spans 16 amino acids. Per the germline V gene, CDR1 is MDHEN and CDR2 is SYDVKM. The germline V and J ends were trimmed by 3 bases and 5 bases, with 17 bases remaining between them. The CDR3 loop reads CASSFSILSPNNEQFF. Written as DNA, the CDR3 is TGTGCCAGCAGTTTTAGTATCCTATCCCCTAACAATGAGCAGTTCTTC.

This clonotype was counted ten times or more. The chain is built from TRBV12-5 and TRBJ2-5, with D possibly being TRBD1 (5 bases). The CDR3 sequence is 12 residues long. Germline V gives CDR1 LGHNT, CDR2 FRNRAP. Trimming shortened V by 4 bases and J by 3 bases, and 6 bases separated the two germline ends. The CDR3 nucleotides are TGTGCTAGTGGTTCACAGGAAGAGACCCAGTACTTC. Translation: CASGSQEETQYF.

This clonotype was seen more than once but under ten times. Mismatch with germline at one junction end may stem from a read error. The V gene is TRBV12-3 or TRBV12-4, the J gene TRBJ1-2; D gene unclear. The CDR3 runs to 13 residues. Written as DNA, the CDR3 is TGTGCCAGCAAGAAGACCACTAACTATGGCCACACCTTC. This sequence encodes CASKKTTNYGHTF.

V usage is TRBV20-1 and J usage is TRBJ2-4; D might be TRBD1 (6 bases). CDR1 and CDR2 (germline): DFQATT, SNEGSKA (reference sequence). Trimming stripped 3 bases from V and 3 bases from J, with 15 bases between. This CDR3 comprises 15 residues. The CDR3 protein is CSARDPLRGKNIQYF. The CDR3 coding sequence is TGCAGTGCTAGGGACCCCCTCAGGGGCAAAAACATTCAGTACTTC.

This clonotype has at least ten counts. The V call is TRBV28, the J call TRBJ2-1, with 8 bases identical to TRBD2. V trimming: 6 bases; J trimming: 3 bases; junction bases outside the gene matches: 4. Germline CDR1 MDHEN, CDR2 SYDVKM. The CDR3 has 14 amino acids. CDR3 residues: CASSREGDYNEQFF. CDR3 nucleotide sequence: TGTGCCAGCAGCCGGGAGGGCGACTACAATGAGCAGTTCTTC.

The chain couples TRBV7-6 to TRBJ2-5; 8 nucleotides line up with TRBD1. The CDR3 loop spans 12 amino acids. Losses at the gene ends were 6 bases for V and 4 bases for J; bases not matched to a gene: 1. Germline-derived CDR1 and CDR2 are SGHVS and FNYEAQ. CDR3 residues: CASRGQVETQYF. The CDR3 region has the DNA TGTGCCAGCAGGGGACAGGTAGAGACCCAGTACTTC.

This clonotype appeared many times. The rearrangement uses TRBV3-1 and TRBJ2-2, with D unclear. Trimming left V 0 bases short and J 2 bases short, with 10 bases between. CDR1 and CDR2 (germline): LGHDT, YNNKEL (reference sequence). The CDR3 is made up of 16 amino acids. CDR3 nucleotides: TGTGCCAGCAGCCAAGAAATGGCAGTCAACACCGGGGAGCTGTTTTTT. Encoded protein: CASSQEMAVNTGELFF.

This clonotype was detected many times. The V and J genes are TRBV10-3 and TRBJ2-5, with 7 positions matching TRBD1. The V segment lost 5 bases and the J segment 5 bases; nucleotides outside the gene matches: 8. This CDR3 has 14 residues. In germline, CDR1 is ENHRY, CDR2 SYGVKD. CDR3 DNA sequence: TGTGCCATCAGTACCGACAGGGATGGGGAGACCCAGTACTTC. It translates to CAISTDRDGETQYF.

This rearrangement joins TRBV3-1 to TRBJ2-5; D gene ambiguous. The assigned J gene may be wrong: the sequence end matches TRBJ2-7 better. This CDR3 contains 13 residues. The germline CDR1 and CDR2 sequences are LGHDT and YNNKEL (reference sequence). This CDR3 reads CASSQAGNYEQYF. The CDR3 DNA follows: TGTGCCAGCAGCCAAGCAGGAAACTACGAGCAGTACTTC.

Only a few counts were recorded for this clonotype. V gene TRBV20-1 combines with J gene TRBJ2-5; perhaps D is TRBD1 or TRBD2 (5 bases each). Near its end, the DNA agrees better with TRBJ2-7, so the J call may be wrong. There are 17 residues in the CDR3. Germline V lookup: CDR1 DFQATT, CDR2 SNEGSKA (reference sequence). As DNA, the CDR3 is TGCAGTGCTAATGCGGGTGGAACAAGTAGGGGTCTCTTCGAGCAGTACTTC. This translates into CSANAGGTSRGLFEQYF.

Remarks on this clonotype: Mismatch with germline at one junction end may stem from a read error. The rearrangement uses TRBV4-3 and TRBJ2-6; D is uncertain. The CDR3 has 17 amino acids. CDR1 LGHNA and CDR2 YSLEER come from the germline V gene. The CDR3 spells CASGQDLLLSGANVLTF. The CDR3 region has the DNA TGCGCCAGCGGCCAAGATTTGTTACTCTCTGGGGCCAACGTCCTGACTTTC.

This clonotype was detected a few times. V and J are TRBV3-1 and TRBJ2-4, with 8 bases aligning to TRBD2. Germline V gene sequence: CDR1 LGHDT, CDR2 YNNKEL (reference sequence). CDR3 length: 16 amino acids. V lost 5 bases to trimming and J lost 0 bases; unmatched junction nucleotides: 6. In nucleotides, the CDR3 is TGTGCCAGCAGCAAAACTAGCGGTACAGCCAAAAACATTCAGTACTTC. Translating it yields CASSKTSGTAKNIQYF.

This clonotype was counted a few times. The V gene is TRBV7-2, the J gene TRBJ2-3; tentatively, D is TRBD2 (6 bases). V shed 3 bases and J shed 1 base, with 11 bases lying between them. From germline, CDR1 is SGHTA and CDR2 FQGNSA. The length of the CDR3 is 15 residues. The CDR3 region has the DNA TGTGCCAGCAGCTTCTATAGCGGACGCACAGATACGCAGTATTTT. Translating gives CASSFYSGRTDTQYF.

The table lists this clonotype with a few counts. The V gene is TRBV5-1, the J gene TRBJ2-1, with 8 bases matching TRBD1. V lost 5 bases to trimming and J lost 6 bases; unmatched junction nucleotides: 10. The germline V gene has CDR1 SGHRS and CDR2 YFSETQ. The CDR3 loop spans 15 amino acids. The CDR3 DNA sequence: TGCGCCAGCAGTTCATCCGGACAGGGTAGCAATGAGCAGTTCTTC. Translated, it gives CASSSSGQGSNEQFF.

This clonotype was seen a handful of times. The chain has TRBV12-3 or TRBV12-4 and TRBJ2-5, with D perhaps matching TRBD1 (5 bases). Trimming shortened V by 4 bases and J by 7 bases, and 10 bases separated the two germline ends. The CDR3 is 12 amino acids. In DNA form, the CDR3 reads TGTGCCAGCAGTTGGGGCCCTGGGACCCAGTACTTC. Translation: CASSWGPGTQYF.

The chain carries TRBV28 and TRBJ2-1; TRBD2 might be the D (6 bases). The V gene's germline CDR1 is MDHEN and CDR2 SYDVKM. This CDR3 is 15 amino acids long. Trimming cost V 5 bases and J 2 bases, with 13 bases left between them. DNA for the CDR3: TGTGCCAGCAGTCCCCCGGGCGGGACCTACAATGAGCAGTTCTTC. It specifies CASSPPGGTYNEQFF.

The chain recombines TRBV29-1 with TRBJ2-5; 9 bases are a match to TRBD1. The last part of the DNA fits TRBJ2-7 better; the J call may be wrong. Germline V CDR1 and CDR2: SQVTM, ANQGSEA. The CDR3 is 14 residues long. The CDR3 DNA is TGCAGCGTTGGGGACAGGGAGGTTCGGTACGAGCAGTACTTC. This sequence encodes CSVGDREVRYEQYF.

This clonotype was picked up a small number of times. This chain uses TRBV3-1 with TRBJ2-3; 11 bases line up with TRBD2. Germline V gene lookup returns CDR1 LGHDT and CDR2 YNNKEL (reference sequence). V lost 3 bases to trimming and J lost 3 bases; unmatched junction nucleotides: 5. The CDR3 is 16 residues long. CDR3 nucleotides: TGTGCCAGCAGCCACCCAGGGACTAGCGGTACAGATACGCAGTATTTT. This sequence encodes CASSHPGTSGTDTQYF.

In its sample, this clonotype was seen a few times. The V gene is TRBV7-2, the J gene TRBJ2-2, with 8 bases aligning to TRBD2. CDR1 and CDR2 (germline): SGHTA, FQGNSA. There are 18 residues in the CDR3. V was pared by 0 bases and J by 4 bases, with 10 bases of the junction left unmatched. The CDR3 spells CASSLAASGYFTTGELFF. In nucleotides, the CDR3 is TGTGCCAGCAGCTTAGCGGCTAGCGGGTATTTTACCACCGGGGAGCTGTTTTTT.

There are many counts of this clonotype. This chain connects TRBV7-3 to TRBJ2-3; possibly TRBD1 for D (5 bases). Germline CDR1 and CDR2: SGHTA and FQGTGA. CDR3 size: 16 residues. V was pared by 5 bases and J by 1 base, with 16 bases between. CDR3 in DNA: TGTGCCAGCAGCGTCCAGGGTTGGCGTGGCACAGATACGCAGTATTTT. This gives the protein CASSVQGWRGTDTQYF.